This is a list of T cell receptor beta chains from one sample in a study of shared clonotypes between healthy human individuals. Libraries were prepared by immunoSEQ multiplex PCR; TCRdb keeps only in-frame clonotypes and omits some of them. This table holds 1.5 million to 1.9 million clones, 95% to 99% found once. Sequencing was performed on naive CD4+ T cells sorted from blood. The receptors here all came from a man between 25 and 39 years old in good health. Each CDR3 is given with its conserved first and last residue. D genes are given only for firm matches. The size of a clone is reported for some rows only, either as once, few or many, or as a class for expanded clones.

j_gene	d_gene	v_gene	abundance	CDR3nt	CDR3aa
TRBJ2-7	NA	TRBV7-2	NA	TGTGCCAGCAGCTCCTTCTACGAGCAGTACTTC	CASSSFYEQYF
TRBJ1-2	NA	TRBV4-2	NA	TGTGCCAGCAGCCAAGCACAGGCCACGGGGTATGGCTACACCTTC	CASSQAQATGYGYTF
TRBJ1-2	NA	TRBV2	NA	TGTGCCAGCTGGGGAGTCTATGGCTACACCTTC	CASWGVYGYTF
TRBJ2-1	NA	TRBV29-1	NA	TGCAGCGGAGGTCGGGCCACGGGTAATGAGCAGTTCTTC	CSGGRATGNEQFF
TRBJ2-3	NA	TRBV19	NA	TGTGCCAGTAGTATAGATCGTGGGAGGTTCGCAGATACGCAGTATTTT	CASSIDRGRFADTQYF
TRBJ2-7	NA	TRBV7-2	NA	TGTGCCAGCAGCTTAGGCAGGGCCGAGCAGTACTTC	CASSLGRAEQYF
TRBJ1-1	NA	TRBV5-1	NA	TGCGCCAGCAGCTTGGCCCGAGGAAAGAACACTGAAGCTTTCTTT	CASSLARGKNTEAFF
TRBJ2-7	NA	TRBV28	NA	TGTGCCAGCCAACATGTCGGGGTAGGGCAGTACTTC	CASQHVGVGQYF
TRBJ1-2	NA	TRBV6-1	NA	TGTGCCAGCAGTGCAGCAGCGGGCTATGGCTACACCTTC	CASSAAAGYGYTF
TRBJ2-5	TRBD1	TRBV9	NA	TGTGCCAGCAGCCCAGACAGGGTGACGACCCAGTACTTC	CASSPDRVTTQYF
TRBJ2-1	NA	TRBV7-9	NA	TGTGCCAGCAGCCCCCATTACGGGGTTTATGACAATGAGCAGTTCTTC	CASSPHYGVYDNEQFF
TRBJ2-2	NA	TRBV27	NA	TGTGCCAGCAGGGACAGGCGGGGGACCGGGGAGCTGTTTTTT	CASRDRRGTGELFF
TRBJ2-1	TRBD2	TRBV6-1	NA	TGTGCCAGCAGCTTAACGGGAGGGTCCTACAATGAGCAGTTCTTC	CASSLTGGSYNEQFF
TRBJ2-7	NA	TRBV10-3	NA	TGTGCCATCAGTCAGACAGGAGGAATGGCGGGAGAAACCTACGAGCAGTACTTC	CAISQTGGMAGETYEQYF
TRBJ1-3	NA	TRBV6-5	NA	TGTGCCAGCAGTGGCCTTACGGACACCATATATTTT	CASSGLTDTIYF
TRBJ2-3	NA	TRBV7-2	NA	TGTGCCAGCAGCTTCGGGGCAGGGCACACAGATACGCAGTATTTT	CASSFGAGHTDTQYF
TRBJ2-5	TRBD2	TRBV7-9	NA	TGTGCCAGCAGCTTAGTAGGAGCGGGGGAGACCCAGTACTTC	CASSLVGAGETQYF
TRBJ2-1	TRBD1	TRBV11-1	NA	TGTGCCAGCAGCTTATCCCGACAGGGGAACTACAATGAGCAGTTCTTC	CASSLSRQGNYNEQFF
TRBJ2-7	TRBD2	TRBV29-1	NA	TGCAGCGCAGGAGGACTAGCGGGGATTACTTACGAGCAGTACTTC	CSAGGLAGITYEQYF
TRBJ2-7	NA	TRBV5-1	once	TGCGCCAGCAGCTCCGGGGAGAGGTCACCCTTCTATTACGAGCAGTACTTC	CASSSGERSPFYYEQYF
TRBJ2-5	TRBD1	TRBV30	NA	TGTGCCTGGAGTTTATTACAGGGGTCGAAAGAGACCCAGTACTTC	CAWSLLQGSKETQYF
TRBJ2-7	NA	TRBV15	NA	TGTGCCACCAGCAGAGAAGACCCCTACGAGCAGTACTTC	CATSREDPYEQYF
TRBJ2-7	NA	TRBV27	NA	TGTGCCAGCAGTTTCCCGACTAGTGGCGAGCAGTACTTC	CASSFPTSGEQYF
TRBJ2-1	TRBD2	TRBV6-6	NA	TGTGCCAGCAGTTACTTTCGCGGGAGAACCGATGAGCAGTTCTTC	CASSYFRGRTDEQFF
TRBJ2-7	NA	TRBV5-1	NA	TGCGCCAGCACTAGTATCGGACACGAGCAGTACTTC	CASTSIGHEQYF
TRBJ1-1	TRBD1	TRBV5-1	NA	TGCGCCAGCAGCTTGACAGGGGCTAACACTGAAGCTTTCTTT	CASSLTGANTEAFF
TRBJ2-7	NA	TRBV2	NA	TGTGCCAGCACCCCGGAGGGTCTTAACGAGCAGTACTTC	CASTPEGLNEQYF
TRBJ2-1	NA	TRBV7-9	NA	TGTGCCAGCAGCTCCCCCGCAGGGGTCTTTTACAATGAGCAGTTCTTC	CASSSPAGVFYNEQFF
TRBJ2-5	NA	TRBV9	NA	TGTGCCAGCAGCGTAGAGAGAGGGCTCCAAGAGACCCAGTACTTC	CASSVERGLQETQYF
TRBJ2-7	NA	TRBV29-1	NA	TGCAGCGTGAGGGTCCCGAACGAGCAGTACTTC	CSVRVPNEQYF
TRBJ2-1	NA	TRBV18	NA	TGTGCCAGCTCACCACTTACAGGTGGAACAACAAACAATGAGCAGTTCTTC	CASSPLTGGTTNNEQFF